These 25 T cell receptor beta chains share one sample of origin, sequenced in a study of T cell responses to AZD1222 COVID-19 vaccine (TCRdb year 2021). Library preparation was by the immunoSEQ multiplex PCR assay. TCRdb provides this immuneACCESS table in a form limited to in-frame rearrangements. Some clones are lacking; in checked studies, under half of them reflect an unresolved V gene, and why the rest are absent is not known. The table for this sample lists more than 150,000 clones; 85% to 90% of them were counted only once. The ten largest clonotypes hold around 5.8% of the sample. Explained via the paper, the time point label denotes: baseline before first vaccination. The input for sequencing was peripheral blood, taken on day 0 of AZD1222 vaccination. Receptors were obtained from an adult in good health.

This CDR3 reads CATRDRGYNSPLHF. For the CDR3, the DNA is TGTGCCACAAGGGACAGGGGGTATAATTCACCCCTCCACTTT. The chain uses TRBV10-3 and TRBJ1-6, with 11 bases aligning to TRBD1. The CDR3 is made up of 14 amino acids. Germline V gene lookup returns CDR1 ENHRY and CDR2 SYGVKD. J gave up 4 bases and V 10 bases, and 3 bases lay outside the gene matches.

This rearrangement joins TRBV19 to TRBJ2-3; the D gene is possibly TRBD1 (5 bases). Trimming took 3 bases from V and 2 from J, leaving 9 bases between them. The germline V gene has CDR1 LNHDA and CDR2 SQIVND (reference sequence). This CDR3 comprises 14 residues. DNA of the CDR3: TGTGCCAGTAGTATGGGGCAGTACACAGATACGCAGTATTTT. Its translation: CASSMGQYTDTQYF.

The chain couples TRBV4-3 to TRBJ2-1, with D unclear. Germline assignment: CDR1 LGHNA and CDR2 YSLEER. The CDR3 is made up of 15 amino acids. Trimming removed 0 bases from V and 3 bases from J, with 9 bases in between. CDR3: CASSQDPLSYNEQFF. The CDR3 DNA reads TGCGCCAGCAGCCAAGACCCGTTAAGCTACAATGAGCAGTTCTTC.

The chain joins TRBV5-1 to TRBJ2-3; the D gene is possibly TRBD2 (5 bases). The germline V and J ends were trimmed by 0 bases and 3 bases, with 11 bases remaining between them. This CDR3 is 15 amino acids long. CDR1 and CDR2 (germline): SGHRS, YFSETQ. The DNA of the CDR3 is TGCGCCAGCAGCTTGGCGGGATTGGGGACAGATACGCAGTATTTT. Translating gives CASSLAGLGTDTQYF.

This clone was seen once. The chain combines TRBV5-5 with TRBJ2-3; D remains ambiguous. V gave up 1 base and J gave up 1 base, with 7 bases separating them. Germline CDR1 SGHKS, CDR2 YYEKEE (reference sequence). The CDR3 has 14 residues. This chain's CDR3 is CASSLRVGTDTQYF. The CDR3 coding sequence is TGTGCCAGCAGCTTGCGGGTAGGCACAGATACGCAGTATTTT.

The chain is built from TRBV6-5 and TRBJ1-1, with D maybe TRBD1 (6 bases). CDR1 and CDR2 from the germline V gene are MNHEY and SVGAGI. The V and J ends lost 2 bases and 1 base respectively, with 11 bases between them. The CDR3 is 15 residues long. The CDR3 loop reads CASSYISTGNTEAFF. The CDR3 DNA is TGTGCCAGCAGTTACATTTCGACAGGGAACACTGAAGCTTTCTTT.

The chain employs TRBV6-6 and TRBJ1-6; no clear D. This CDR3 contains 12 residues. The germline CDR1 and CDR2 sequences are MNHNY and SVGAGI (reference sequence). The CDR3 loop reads CGCQSGNSPLHF. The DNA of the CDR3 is TGTGGCTGTCAATCGGGTAATTCACCCCTCCACTTT.

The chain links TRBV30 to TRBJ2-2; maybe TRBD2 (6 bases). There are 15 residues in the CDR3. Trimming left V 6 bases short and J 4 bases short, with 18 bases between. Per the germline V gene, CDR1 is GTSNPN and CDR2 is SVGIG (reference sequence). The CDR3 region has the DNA TGTGCCTGCCTAGAGGAGGGGCCGGTCACCGGGGAGCTGTTTTTT. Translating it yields CACLEEGPVTGELFF.

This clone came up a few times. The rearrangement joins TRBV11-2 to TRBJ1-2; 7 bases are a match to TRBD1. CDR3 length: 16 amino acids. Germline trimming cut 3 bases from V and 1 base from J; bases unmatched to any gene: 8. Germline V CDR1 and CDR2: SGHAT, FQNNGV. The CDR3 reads CASSLKPRQGNYGYTF. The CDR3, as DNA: TGTGCCAGCAGCTTGAAGCCGAGACAGGGTAACTATGGCTACACCTTC.

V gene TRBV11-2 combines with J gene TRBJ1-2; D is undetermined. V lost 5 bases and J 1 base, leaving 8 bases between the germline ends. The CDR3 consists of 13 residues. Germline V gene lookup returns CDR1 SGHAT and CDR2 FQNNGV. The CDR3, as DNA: TGTGCCAGCAGCGACCAGGTTAACTATGGCTACACCTTC. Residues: CASSDQVNYGYTF.

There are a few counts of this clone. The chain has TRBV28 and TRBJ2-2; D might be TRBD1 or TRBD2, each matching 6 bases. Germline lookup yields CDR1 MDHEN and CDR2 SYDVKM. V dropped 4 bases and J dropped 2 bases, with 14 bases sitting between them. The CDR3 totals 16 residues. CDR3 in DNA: TGTGCCAGCAGTTCCCTCGGAGGGGGTAACACCGGGGAGCTGTTTTTT. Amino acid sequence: CASSSLGGGNTGELFF.

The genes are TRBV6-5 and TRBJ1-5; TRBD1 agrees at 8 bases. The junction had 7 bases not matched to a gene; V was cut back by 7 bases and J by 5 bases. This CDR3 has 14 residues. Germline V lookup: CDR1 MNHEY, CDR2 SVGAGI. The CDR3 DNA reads TGTGCCAGCACTGTTGACAGGGGTGATCAGCCCCAGCATTTT. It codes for CASTVDRGDQPQHF.

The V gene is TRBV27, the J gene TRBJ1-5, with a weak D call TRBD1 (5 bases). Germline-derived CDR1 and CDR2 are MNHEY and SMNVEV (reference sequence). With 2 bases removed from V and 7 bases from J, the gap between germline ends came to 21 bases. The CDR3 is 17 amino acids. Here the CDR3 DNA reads TGTGCCAGCAGTTTAAGGGCAGGGAATGGGTTGGGACAGCCCCAGCATTTT. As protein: CASSLRAGNGLGQPQHF.

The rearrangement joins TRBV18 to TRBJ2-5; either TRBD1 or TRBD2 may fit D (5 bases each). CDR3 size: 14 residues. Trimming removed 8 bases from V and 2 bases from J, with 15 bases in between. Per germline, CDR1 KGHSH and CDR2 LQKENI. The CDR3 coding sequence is TGTGCCAGCGCTTATTGGGGGTCACAAGAGACCCAGTACTTC. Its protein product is CASAYWGSQETQYF.

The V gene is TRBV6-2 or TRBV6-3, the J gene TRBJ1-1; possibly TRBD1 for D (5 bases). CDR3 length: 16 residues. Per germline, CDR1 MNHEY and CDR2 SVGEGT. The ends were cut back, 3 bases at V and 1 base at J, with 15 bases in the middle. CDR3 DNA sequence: TGTGCCAGCAGTTATTACCAGCAGGGTCCGAACACTGAAGCTTTCTTT. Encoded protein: CASSYYQQGPNTEAFF.

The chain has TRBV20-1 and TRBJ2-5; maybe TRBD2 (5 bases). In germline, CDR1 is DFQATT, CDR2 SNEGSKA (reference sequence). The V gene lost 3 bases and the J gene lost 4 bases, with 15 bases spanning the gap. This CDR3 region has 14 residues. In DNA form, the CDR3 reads TGCAGTGCTAGTCCCTCGGGGAGAAGAGAGACCCAGTACTTC. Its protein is CSASPSGRRETQYF.

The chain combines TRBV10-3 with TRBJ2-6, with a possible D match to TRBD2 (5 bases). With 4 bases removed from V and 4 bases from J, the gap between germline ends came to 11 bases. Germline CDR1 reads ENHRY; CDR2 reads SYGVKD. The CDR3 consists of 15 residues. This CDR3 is CAISGAGGGANVLTF. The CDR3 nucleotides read TGTGCCATCAGTGGGGCCGGAGGAGGGGCCAACGTCCTGACTTTC.

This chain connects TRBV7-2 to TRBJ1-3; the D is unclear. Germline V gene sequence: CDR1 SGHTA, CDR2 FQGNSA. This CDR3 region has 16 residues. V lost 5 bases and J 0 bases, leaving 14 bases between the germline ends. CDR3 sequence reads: CASSKERANSGNTIYF. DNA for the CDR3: TGTGCCAGCAGCAAAGAGAGGGCTAACTCTGGAAACACCATATATTTT.

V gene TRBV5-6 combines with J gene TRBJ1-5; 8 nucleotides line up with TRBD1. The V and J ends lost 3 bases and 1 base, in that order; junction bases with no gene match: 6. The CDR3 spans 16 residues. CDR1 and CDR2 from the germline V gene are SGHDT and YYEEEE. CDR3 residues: CASSSGTGLSNQPQHF. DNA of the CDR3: TGTGCCAGCAGCTCAGGGACAGGTTTAAGCAATCAGCCCCAGCATTTT.

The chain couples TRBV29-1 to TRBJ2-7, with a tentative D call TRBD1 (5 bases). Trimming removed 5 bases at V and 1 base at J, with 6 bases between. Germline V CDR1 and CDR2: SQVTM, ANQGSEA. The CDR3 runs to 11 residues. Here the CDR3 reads CSVKGSYEQYF. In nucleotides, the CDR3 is TGCAGCGTTAAGGGGTCCTACGAGCAGTACTTC.

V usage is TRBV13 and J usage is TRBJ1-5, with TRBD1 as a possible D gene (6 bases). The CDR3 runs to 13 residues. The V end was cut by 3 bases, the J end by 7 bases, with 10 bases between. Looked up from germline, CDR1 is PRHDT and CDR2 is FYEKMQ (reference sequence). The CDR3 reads CASSFSRGQPQHF. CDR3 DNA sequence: TGTGCCAGCAGCTTCAGCAGGGGACAGCCCCAGCATTTT.

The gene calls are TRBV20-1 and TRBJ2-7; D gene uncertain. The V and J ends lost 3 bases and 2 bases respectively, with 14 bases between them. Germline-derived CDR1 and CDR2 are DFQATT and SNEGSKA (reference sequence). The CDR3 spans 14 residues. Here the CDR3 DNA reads TGCAGTGCTAGTGGCGGCTGGATCCCCTACGAGCAGTACTTC. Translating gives CSASGGWIPYEQYF.

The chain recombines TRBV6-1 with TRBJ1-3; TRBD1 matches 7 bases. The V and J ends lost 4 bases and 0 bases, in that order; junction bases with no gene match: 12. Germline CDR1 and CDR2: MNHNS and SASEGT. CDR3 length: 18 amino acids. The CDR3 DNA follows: TGTGCCAGCAGTGGCCTCCATGGGACAGTCGACTCTGGAAACACCATATATTTT. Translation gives CASSGLHGTVDSGNTIYF.

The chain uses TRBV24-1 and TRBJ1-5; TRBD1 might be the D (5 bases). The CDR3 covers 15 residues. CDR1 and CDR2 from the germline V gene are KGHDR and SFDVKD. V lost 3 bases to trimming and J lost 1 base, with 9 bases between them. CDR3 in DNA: TGTGCCACCAGTGATGGGGGATTGAGCAATCAGCCCCAGCATTTT. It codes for CATSDGGLSNQPQHF.

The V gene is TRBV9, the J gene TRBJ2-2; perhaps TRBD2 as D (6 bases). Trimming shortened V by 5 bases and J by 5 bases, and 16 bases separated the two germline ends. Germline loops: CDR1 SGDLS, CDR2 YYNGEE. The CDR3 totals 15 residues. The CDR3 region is CASSTGLPITGELFF. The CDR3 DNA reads TGTGCCAGCAGTACGGGACTCCCAATTACCGGGGAGCTGTTTTTT.